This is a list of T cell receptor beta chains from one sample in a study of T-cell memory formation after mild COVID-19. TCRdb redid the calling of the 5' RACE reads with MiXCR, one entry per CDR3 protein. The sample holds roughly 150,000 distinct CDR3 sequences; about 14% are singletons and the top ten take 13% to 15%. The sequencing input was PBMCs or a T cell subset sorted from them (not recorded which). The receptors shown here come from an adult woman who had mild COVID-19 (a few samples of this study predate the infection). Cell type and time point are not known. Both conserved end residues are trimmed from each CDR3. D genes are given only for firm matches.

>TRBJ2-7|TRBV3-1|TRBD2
ASSPGGGRYEQY
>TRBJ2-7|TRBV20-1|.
SAPPGGFSDYEQY
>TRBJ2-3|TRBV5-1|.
ASSRVEDTQY
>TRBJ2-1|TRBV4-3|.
ASSHQGTPYNEQF
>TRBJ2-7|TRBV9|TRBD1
ASSIGTGAYEQY
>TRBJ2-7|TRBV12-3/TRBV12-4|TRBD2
ASSAVWTSGLPDEQY
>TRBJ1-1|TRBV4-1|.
ASSQEGLGVGGEAF
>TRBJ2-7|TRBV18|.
ASSQQPYEQY
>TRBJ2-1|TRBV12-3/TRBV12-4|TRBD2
ASVPGLAEGEQF
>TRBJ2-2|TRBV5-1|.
ASGFRDPNTGELF
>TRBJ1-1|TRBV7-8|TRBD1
ASSFRTGGWTEAF
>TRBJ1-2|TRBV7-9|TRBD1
ASSLTGGDYGYT
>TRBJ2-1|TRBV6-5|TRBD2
ASSSNPGLAQF
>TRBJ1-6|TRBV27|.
ASSSSGSSYNSPLH
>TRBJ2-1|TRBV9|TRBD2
ASSVAGGTGAYNEQF
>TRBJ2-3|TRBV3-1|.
ASSQGVSQATDTQY
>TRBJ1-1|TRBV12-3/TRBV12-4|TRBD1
ASSLALPTGEEAF
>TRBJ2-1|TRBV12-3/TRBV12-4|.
ASSQRAEDNEQF
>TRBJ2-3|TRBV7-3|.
ASSFDRSSGSDTQY
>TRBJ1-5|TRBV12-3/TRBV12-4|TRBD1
ASSFNFGTENQPQH
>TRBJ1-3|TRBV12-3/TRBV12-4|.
ASSPGRNSGNTIY
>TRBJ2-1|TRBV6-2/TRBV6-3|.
ASSFVTDNPYNEQF
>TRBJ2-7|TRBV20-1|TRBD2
SARASGSYEQY
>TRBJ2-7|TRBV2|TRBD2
ASRWTSGGEYEQY
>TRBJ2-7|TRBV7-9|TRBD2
ASSFSGGASSYEQY
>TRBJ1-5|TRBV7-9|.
ASSHQENQPQH
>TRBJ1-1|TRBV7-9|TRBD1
ASSLTGGRWGTEAF